What follows are 8 T cell receptor beta chains derived from one specimen sequenced in a study of control samples from healthy donors and cancer patients. TCRdb's copy holds only in-frame clones and misses some; the assay was immunoSEQ multiplex PCR. This sample has around 150,000 clones, with roughly 90% found just once. The sequenced material came from blood. All receptors derive from a man aged 25-45 years in good health.

This chain joins TRBV6-1 and TRBJ1-2; D gene ambiguous. The CDR3 consists of 15 residues. CDR1 is MNHNS, CDR2 SASEGT, per germline. The germline V and J ends were trimmed by 2 bases and 8 bases, with 18 bases remaining between them. The CDR3 bases are TGTGCCAGCAGTGAACCTACCACCTACTTGGGCGGCTACACCTTC. Its translation: CASSEPTTYLGGYTF.

This clone was recorded once. The V and J genes are TRBV20-1 and TRBJ2-1, with 7 bases fitting TRBD2. The CDR3 runs 11 residues. Per germline, CDR1 DFQATT and CDR2 SNEGSKA (reference sequence). With 3 bases clipped from V and 10 bases from J, the junction kept 3 bases outside the gene matches. For the CDR3, the DNA is TGCAGTGCTAGCCGGGGGGACGAGCAGTTCTTC. Translating gives CSASRGDEQFF.

This chain uses TRBV5-1 with TRBJ1-1; D gene ambiguous. Germline lookup yields CDR1 SGHRS and CDR2 YFSETQ. This CDR3 region has 11 residues. V was cut by 4 bases and J by 4 bases, with 5 bases left in between. In DNA, the CDR3 is TGCGCCAGCAGCCTAAGCACTGAAGCTTTCTTT. It codes for CASSLSTEAFF.

The genes are TRBV7-2 and TRBJ1-1; tentatively, D is TRBD1 (5 bases). Germline V gene sequence: CDR1 SGHTA, CDR2 FQGNSA. The V end was cut by 2 bases, the J end by 2 bases, with 12 bases between. There are 15 residues in the CDR3. The CDR3: CASSLWGTLNTEAFF. The CDR3 region has the DNA TGTGCCAGCAGCTTATGGGGGACGTTAAACACTGAAGCTTTCTTT.

This clone was observed a single time. The chain uses TRBV7-9 and TRBJ2-5, with 9 positions matching TRBD1. The CDR3 totals 14 residues. V lost 4 bases, J lost 5 bases, and 5 bases stayed unmatched. Germline V gene sequence: CDR1 SEHNR, CDR2 FQNEAQ (reference sequence). CDR3 sequence: CASSSTGGVETQYF. The CDR3 nucleotides read TGTGCCAGCAGCTCGACAGGGGGGGTGGAGACCCAGTACTTC.

The chain joins TRBV6-6 to TRBJ2-7, with no clear D. Trimming took 4 bases from V and 5 from J, leaving 15 bases between them. The CDR3 length is 14 residues. Germline V CDR1 and CDR2: MNHNY, SVGAGI (reference sequence). The CDR3 DNA is TGTGCCAGCAGTTCTATATCCCGACTTCACGAGCAGTACTTC. Its protein product is CASSSISRLHEQYF.

The chain is built from TRBV7-9 and TRBJ1-2, with 7 bases matching TRBD1. Germline-derived CDR1 and CDR2 are SEHNR and FQNEAQ (reference sequence). The CDR3 loop spans 13 amino acids. V lost 2 bases and J lost 8; bases outside the gene matches: 5. DNA for the CDR3: TGTGCCAGCAGCTTATTAACAGGGGAGGGCTACACCTTC. This codes for CASSLLTGEGYTF.

The table lists this clone with a few counts. The rearrangement joins TRBV14 to TRBJ1-6, with D unclear. The CDR3 is made up of 13 amino acids. Trimming took off 5 bases at V and 0 bases at J, with 2 bases between the two ends. Germline V gene sequence: CDR1 SGHDN, CDR2 FVKESK. CDR3 amino acids: CASSFSYNSPLHF. The CDR3 DNA reads TGTGCCAGCAGCTTCTCCTATAATTCACCCCTCCACTTT.